Listed below are T cell receptor beta chains from one sample, sequenced in a study of identical twins. TCRdb used MiXCR to reprocess the 5' RACE reads, holding one entry per CDR3 protein. Of 200,000 to 300,000 distinct CDR3 sequences in the sample, approximately 7.9% were seen once. These same records also appear under a second study, on yellow fever vaccine responses in identical twins.

Sequencing used CD8+ T cells sorted from blood. Receptors originate from a woman aged 18-35 years in good health. The CDR3 runs from the conserved cysteine through the conserved F or W. Fields, in order: V gene, clone size, D gene, J gene, CDR3 protein, CDR3 DNA. A D gene is named only where the DNA matches it firmly. The size entry is marked missing in some rows and otherwise reads once, few, many or a size class.

TRBV3-1,few,.,TRBJ1-3,CASSPDPRGNTIYF,TGTGCCAGCAGCCCGGACCCTCGAGGGAACACCATATATTTT
TRBV12-3/TRBV12-4,many,TRBD2,TRBJ2-1,CATLAGGSYNEQFF,TGTGCAACCCTTGCGGGGGGCTCCTACAATGAGCAGTTCTTC
TRBV20-1,few,.,TRBJ2-1,CSARDGRASFGFF,TGCAGTGCTAGAGATGGCCGGGCCAGTTTCGGGTTCTTC
TRBV27,many,.,TRBJ1-1,CASSVGSMNTEAFF,TGTGCCAGCAGTGTCGGGAGTATGAACACTGAAGCTTTCTTT
TRBV7-9,.,.,TRBJ2-5,CASSVSFGFGQETQYF,TGTGCCAGCAGCGTCAGTTTCGGGTTTGGGCAAGAGACCCAGTACTTC
TRBV5-1,.,.,TRBJ2-7,CASSSWAHSYEQYF,TGCGCCAGCAGCTCGTGGGCTCACTCCTACGAGCAGTACTTC
TRBV7-9,few,.,TRBJ2-3,CASSFRDKSIADTQYF,TGTGCCAGCAGCTTCAGGGACAAATCTATTGCAGATACGCAGTATTTT
TRBV6-1,many,TRBD2,TRBJ2-2,CASLSGEGHTGELFF,TGTGCCAGTCTGTCGGGGGAGGGCCACACCGGGGAGCTGTTTTTT
TRBV3-1,many,TRBD2,TRBJ2-3,CASSPGTSVADTQYF,TGTGCCAGCAGCCCCGGGACTAGCGTTGCAGATACGCAGTATTTT
TRBV12-3/TRBV12-4,many,.,TRBJ2-2,CASSATGNTGELFF,TGTGCCAGCAGCGCAACAGGGAACACCGGGGAGCTGTTTTTT
TRBV7-6,many,.,TRBJ1-1,CASSLSGGEAFF,TGTGCCAGCAGCTTGAGTGGGGGGGAAGCTTTCTTT
TRBV27,few,TRBD2,TRBJ2-1,CASSPGSGGEQFF,TGTGCCAGCAGTCCCGGGTCCGGGGGGGAGCAGTTCTTC
TRBV11-2,.,.,TRBJ2-5,CASSLDVSGDKETQYF,TGTGCCAGCAGCTTAGATGTGTCAGGGGACAAAGAGACCCAGTACTTC
TRBV13,.,TRBD2,TRBJ2-1,CASSLVASGRVRGEQFF,TGTGCCAGCAGCTTAGTGGCTAGCGGGAGGGTACGGGGTGAGCAGTTCTTC
TRBV20-1,.,.,TRBJ2-7,CSARLLPYYEQYF,TGCAGTGCTAGACTACTACCTTACTACGAGCAGTACTTC
TRBV5-5,many,TRBD1,TRBJ1-5,CASSLTGESNQPQHF,TGTGCCAGCAGCTTGACAGGGGAGAGCAATCAGCCCCAGCATTTT
TRBV12-3/TRBV12-4,few,TRBD1,TRBJ1-4,CASRAPGQGGEKLFF,TGTGCCAGCAGAGCTCCGGGACAGGGTGGTGAAAAACTGTTTTTT
TRBV27,many,TRBD2,TRBJ2-1,CASSPTSGGTVLYNEQFF,TGTGCCAGCAGTCCGACTAGCGGGGGGACTGTATTATACAATGAGCAGTTCTTC
TRBV29-1,.,TRBD2,TRBJ2-3,CSVEGIKRGSTDTQYF,TGCAGCGTTGAGGGCATCAAGCGGGGGTCTACAGATACGCAGTATTTT
TRBV6-1,.,.,TRBJ2-1,CASSGISSYNEQFF,TGTGCCAGCAGTGGCATAAGCTCCTACAATGAGCAGTTCTTC
TRBV6-2/TRBV6-3,.,TRBD1,TRBJ1-2,CASSYSGTEDPNYGYTF,TGTGCCAGCAGTTACTCCGGGACAGAGGACCCTAACTATGGCTACACCTTC
TRBV7-3,few,.,TRBJ2-1,CASSVGGGTYNEQFF,TGTGCCAGCAGCGTGGGAGGGGGGACCTACAATGAGCAGTTCTTC
TRBV24-1,.,.,TRBJ2-3,CATSFRRLTSTDTQYF,TGTGCCACCAGTTTTAGACGATTAACTAGCACAGATACGCAGTATTTT
TRBV7-2,many,.,TRBJ2-7,CASREGVHQTYEQYF,TGTGCCAGCAGGGAAGGGGTGCACCAAACCTACGAGCAGTACTTC